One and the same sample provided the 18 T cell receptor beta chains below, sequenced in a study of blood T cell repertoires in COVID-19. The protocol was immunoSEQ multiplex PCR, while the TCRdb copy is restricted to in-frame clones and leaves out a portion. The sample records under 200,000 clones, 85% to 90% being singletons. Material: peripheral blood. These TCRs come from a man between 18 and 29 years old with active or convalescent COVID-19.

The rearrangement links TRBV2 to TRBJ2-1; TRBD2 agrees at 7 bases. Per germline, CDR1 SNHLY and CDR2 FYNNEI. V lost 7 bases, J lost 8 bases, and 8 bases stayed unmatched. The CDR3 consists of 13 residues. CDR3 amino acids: CASTQTSPHEQFF. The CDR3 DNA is TGTGCCAGCACCCAGACTAGCCCCCATGAGCAGTTCTTC. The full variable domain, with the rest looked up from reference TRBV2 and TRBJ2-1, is EPEVTQTPSHQVTQMGQEVILRCVPISNHLYFYWYRQILGQKVEFLVSFYNNEISEKSEIFDDQFSVERPDGSNFTLKIRSTKLEDSAMYFCASTQTSPHEQFFGPGTRLTVL.

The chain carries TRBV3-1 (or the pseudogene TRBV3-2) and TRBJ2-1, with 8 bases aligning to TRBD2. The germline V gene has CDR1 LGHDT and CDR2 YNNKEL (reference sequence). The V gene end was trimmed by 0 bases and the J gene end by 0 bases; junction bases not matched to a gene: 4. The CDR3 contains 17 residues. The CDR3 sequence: CASSQDWSGSSYNEQFF. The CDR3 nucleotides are TGTGCCAGCAGCCAAGATTGGAGCGGGAGCTCCTACAATGAGCAGTTCTTC.

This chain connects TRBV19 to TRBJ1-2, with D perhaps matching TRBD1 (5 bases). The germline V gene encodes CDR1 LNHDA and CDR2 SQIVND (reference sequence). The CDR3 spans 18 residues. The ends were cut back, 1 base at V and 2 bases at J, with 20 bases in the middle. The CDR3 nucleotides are TGTGCCAGTAGTATAGGAACAGGCCGGGGGTTTGCCAACTATGGCTACACCTTC. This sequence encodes CASSIGTGRGFANYGYTF.

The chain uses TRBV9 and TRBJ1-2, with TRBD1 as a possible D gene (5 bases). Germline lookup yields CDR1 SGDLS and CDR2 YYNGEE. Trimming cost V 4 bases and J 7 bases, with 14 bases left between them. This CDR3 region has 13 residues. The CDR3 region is CASSPSGFAGYTF. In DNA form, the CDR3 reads TGTGCCAGCAGCCCCTCAGGGTTCGCTGGCTACACCTTC.

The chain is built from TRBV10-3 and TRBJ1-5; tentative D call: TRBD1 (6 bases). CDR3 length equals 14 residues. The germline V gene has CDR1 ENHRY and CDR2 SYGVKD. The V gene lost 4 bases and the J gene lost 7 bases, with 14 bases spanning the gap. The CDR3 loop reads CAISGTGRGQPQHF. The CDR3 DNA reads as TGTGCCATCAGTGGTACAGGGAGAGGCCAGCCCCAGCATTTT.

The CDR3 coding sequence is TGCGCCAGCAGCCCCACAGGGAGTCCCACAGATACGCAGTATTTT. It encodes CASSPTGSPTDTQYF. The chain links TRBV5-1 to TRBJ2-3; tentatively, D is TRBD1 (6 bases). Germline values: CDR1 SGHRS, CDR2 YFSETQ. CDR3 length: 15 residues. V shed 4 bases and J shed 2 bases, with 14 bases lying between them.

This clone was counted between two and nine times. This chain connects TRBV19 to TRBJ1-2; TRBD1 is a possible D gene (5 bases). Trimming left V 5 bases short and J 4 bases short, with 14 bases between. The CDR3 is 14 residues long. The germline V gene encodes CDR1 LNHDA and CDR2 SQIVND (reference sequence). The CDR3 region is CASSDDSTLYGYTF. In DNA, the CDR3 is TGTGCCAGTAGTGACGACAGCACACTCTATGGCTACACCTTC.

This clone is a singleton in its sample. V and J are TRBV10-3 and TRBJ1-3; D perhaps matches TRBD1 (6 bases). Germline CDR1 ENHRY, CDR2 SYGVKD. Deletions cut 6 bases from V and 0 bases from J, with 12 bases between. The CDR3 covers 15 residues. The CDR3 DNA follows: TGTGCCATCAGGTCAGGGGCTGACTCTGGAAACACCATATATTTT. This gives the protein CAIRSGADSGNTIYF.

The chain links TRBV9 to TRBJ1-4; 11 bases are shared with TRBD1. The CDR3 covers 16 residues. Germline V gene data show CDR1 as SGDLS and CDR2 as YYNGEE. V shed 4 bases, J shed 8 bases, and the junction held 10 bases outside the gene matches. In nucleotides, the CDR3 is TGTGCCAGCAGCCCCACACTTGGGACAGGGGGGGAAAAACTGTTTTTT. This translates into CASSPTLGTGGEKLFF.

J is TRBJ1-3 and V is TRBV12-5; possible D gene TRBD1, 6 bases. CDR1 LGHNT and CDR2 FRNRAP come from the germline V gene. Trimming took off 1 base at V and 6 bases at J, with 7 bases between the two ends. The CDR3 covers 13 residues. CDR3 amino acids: CASGLGTENTIYF. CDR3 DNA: TGTGCTAGTGGTTTGGGGACAGAAAACACCATATATTTT.

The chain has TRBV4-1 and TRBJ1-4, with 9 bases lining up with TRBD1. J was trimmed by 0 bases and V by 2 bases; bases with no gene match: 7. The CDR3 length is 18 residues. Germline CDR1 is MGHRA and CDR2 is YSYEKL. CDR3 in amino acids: CASSQIRDRESTNEKLFF. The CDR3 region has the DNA TGCGCCAGCAGCCAAATCCGGGACAGGGAATCAACTAATGAAAAACTGTTTTTT.

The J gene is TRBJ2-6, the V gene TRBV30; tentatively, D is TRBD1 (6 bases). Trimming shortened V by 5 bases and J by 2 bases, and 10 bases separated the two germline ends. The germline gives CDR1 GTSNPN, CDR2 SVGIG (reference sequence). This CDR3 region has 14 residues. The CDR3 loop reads CAWDRTAGANVLTF. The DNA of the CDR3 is TGTGCCTGGGACCGGACAGCTGGGGCCAACGTCCTGACTTTC.

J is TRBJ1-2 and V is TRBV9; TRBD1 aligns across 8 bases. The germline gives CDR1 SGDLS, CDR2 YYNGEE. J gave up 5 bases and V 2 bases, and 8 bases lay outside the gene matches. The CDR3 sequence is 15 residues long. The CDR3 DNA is TGTGCCAGCAGCGTGCAGGGGGCCTTGCCTTATGGCTACACCTTC. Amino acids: CASSVQGALPYGYTF.

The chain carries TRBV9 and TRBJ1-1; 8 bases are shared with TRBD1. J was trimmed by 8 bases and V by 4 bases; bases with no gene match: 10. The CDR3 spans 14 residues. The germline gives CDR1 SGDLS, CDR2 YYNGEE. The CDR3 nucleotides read TGTGCCAGCAGCTTACTGAACACAGGGGGGGAAGCTTTCTTT. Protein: CASSLLNTGGEAFF.

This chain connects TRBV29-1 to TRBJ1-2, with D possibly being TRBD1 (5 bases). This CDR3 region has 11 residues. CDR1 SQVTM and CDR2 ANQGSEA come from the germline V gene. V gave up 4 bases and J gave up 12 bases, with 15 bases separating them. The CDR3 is CSVATGQLHTF. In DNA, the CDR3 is TGCAGCGTTGCTACTGGACAACTCCACACCTTC.

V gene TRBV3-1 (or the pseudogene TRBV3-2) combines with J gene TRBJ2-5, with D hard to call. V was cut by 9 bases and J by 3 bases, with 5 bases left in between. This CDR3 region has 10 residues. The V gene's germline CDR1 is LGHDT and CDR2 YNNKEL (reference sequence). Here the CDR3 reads CASSEETQYF. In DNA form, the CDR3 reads TGTGCCAGTAGTGAAGAGACCCAGTACTTC.

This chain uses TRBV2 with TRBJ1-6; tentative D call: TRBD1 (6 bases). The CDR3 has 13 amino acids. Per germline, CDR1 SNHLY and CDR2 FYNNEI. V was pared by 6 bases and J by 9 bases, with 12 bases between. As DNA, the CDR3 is TGTGCCAGCAGGATACAGGGAAGTTCACCCCTCCACTTT. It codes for CASRIQGSSPLHF. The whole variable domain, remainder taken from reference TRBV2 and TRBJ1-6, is EPEVTQTPSHQVTQMGQEVILRCVPISNHLYFYWYRQILGQKVEFLVSFYNNEISEKSEIFDDQFSVERPDGSNFTLKIRSTKLEDSAMYFCASRIQGSSPLHFGNGTRLTVT.

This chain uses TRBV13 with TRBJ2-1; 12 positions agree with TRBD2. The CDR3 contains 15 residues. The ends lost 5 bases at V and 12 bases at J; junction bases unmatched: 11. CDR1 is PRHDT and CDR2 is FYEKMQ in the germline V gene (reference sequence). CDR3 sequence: CASSVGTSGLLGQFF. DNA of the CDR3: TGTGCCAGCAGCGTCGGGACTAGCGGGTTACTTGGGCAGTTCTTC.